These 2 T cell receptor beta chains were all obtained from the same sample, sequenced in a study of T cell responses to AZD1222 COVID-19 vaccine. The table came from immunoSEQ multiplex PCR; TCRdb's copy has only in-frame clones and leaves some out. The table includes about 140,000 clones, about 89% detected once. The material sequenced was peripheral blood, taken 28 days after the second dose of the MenACWY control vaccine. Receptors were obtained from an adult who received the MenACWY meningococcal vaccine as a control.

V is TRBV5-6 and J is TRBJ1-1; 9 bases are a match to TRBD1. This CDR3 spans 15 amino acids. Germline assignment: CDR1 SGHDT and CDR2 YYEEEE. V shed 4 bases, J shed 3 bases, and the junction held 7 bases outside the gene matches. CDR3 DNA: TGTGCCAGCAGCGACACAGGGGGCTGGGACACTGAAGCTTTCTTT. It translates to CASSDTGGWDTEAFF.

Written as DNA, the CDR3 is TGTGCCACCGGGACAGGGGGTACTAGCTACACCTTC. Translating it yields CATGTGGTSYTF. J is TRBJ1-2 and V is TRBV14; 11 bases are a match to TRBD1. The length of the CDR3 is 12 residues. CDR1 SGHDN and CDR2 FVKESK come from the germline V gene. V lost 10 bases to trimming and J lost 9 bases; unmatched junction nucleotides: 7.